A selection of T cell receptor beta chains follows, all from one sample in a study of blood T cell repertoires in COVID-19. Method: immunoSEQ multiplex PCR; TCRdb's copy keeps in-frame clones and lacks some. This sample yields about 150,000 clones, of which about 80% are seen a single time; roughly 0.6% belongs to the top ten. The specimen sequenced was peripheral blood. Receptors were obtained from a man aged 60-69 years with acute or convalescent COVID-19. The CDR3 runs from the conserved cysteine through the conserved F or W. D genes are given only for firm matches. Some rows have no size entry. The others give once, few or many, or a class for an expanded clone.

-	TRBD2	TRBV7-2	TRBJ2-5	19	TGTGCCAGCAGCCGCCGGACTAGCGGGGGGGTAAAGTACCAAGAGACCCAGTACTTC	CASSRRTSGGVKYQETQYF
-	TRBD1	TRBV10-3	TRBJ2-1	13	TGTGCCATCGGAAGAGACAGGGAAAATGAGCAGTTCTTC	CAIGRDRENEQFF
-	-	TRBV6-5	TRBJ2-5	15	TGTGCCAGCAGCAGGGGACCGCCCGGCCGTGAGACCCAGTACTTC	CASSRGPPGRETQYF
-	TRBD2	TRBV7-7	TRBJ2-2	17	TGTGCTAGCAGCTCGGGGCGACTAGCGGGAGGGACCGGGGAGCTGTTTTTT	CASSSGRLAGGTGELFF
-	TRBD2	TRBV7-2	TRBJ2-3	16	TGTGCCAGCAGCCGTAGGGCGGGAGTATGGACAGATACGCAGTATTTT	CASSRRAGVWTDTQYF
-	-	TRBV7-3	TRBJ1-1	13	TGTGCCAGCAGCTCCGGTGGGAACACTGAAGCTTTCTTT	CASSSGGNTEAFF
-	TRBD2	TRBV18	TRBJ2-7	15	TGTGCCAGCTCACCAAGGGAACTAGCGGGCTACGAGCAGTACTTC	CASSPRELAGYEQYF
-	-	TRBV2	TRBJ2-7	12	TGTGCCAGCAACGGGGAAGGGTTAGAGCAGTACTTC	CASNGEGLEQYF
-	TRBD1	TRBV12-3/TRBV12-4	TRBJ2-3	13	TGTGCCAGCCGGGTCAGGGGGACAGATACGCAGTATTTT	CASRVRGTDTQYF
-	-	TRBV21-1	TRBJ2-3	15	TGTGCCAGCAGCTTCAGGCGGGGCAGGGTGGATACGCAGTATTTT	CASSFRRGRVDTQYF
-	-	TRBV30	TRBJ1-1	16	TGTGCCTGGAGGACGGGAATGGGGGCAATGAACACTGAAGCTTTCTTT	CAWRTGMGAMNTEAFF
few	TRBD1	TRBV18	TRBJ1-5	15	TGTGCCAGCTCTATGGACAGGGTAAGCAATCAGCCCCAGCATTTT	CASSMDRVSNQPQHF
-	-	TRBV4-1	TRBJ1-2	16	TGCGCCAGCAGCCAAGAGGCAGGGCGGACTAACTATGGCTACACCTTC	CASSQEAGRTNYGYTF
-	-	TRBV6-2/TRBV6-3	TRBJ1-1	12	TGTGCCAGCAGTTACTCGGCCTCGAGGACTTTCTTT	CASSYSASRTFF
-	-	TRBV2	TRBJ2-6	15	TGTGCCAGCAGTCCTACGAGCTTAGGGGCCAACGTCCTGACTTTC	CASSPTSLGANVLTF
few	-	TRBV6-5	TRBJ2-2	14	TGTGCCAGCAAAACCGGGGGGCGCACCGGGGAGCTGTTTTTT	CASKTGGRTGELFF
-	-	TRBV10-3	TRBJ1-2	15	TGTGCCATCAGTGAGTCGGTCGGGACACCCTATGGCTACACCTTC	CAISESVGTPYGYTF
-	-	TRBV5-1	TRBJ1-2	14	TGCGCCAGCAGCTTGGACGGAGGAACCTATGGCTACACCTTC	CASSLDGGTYGYTF
-	TRBD2	TRBV5-4	TRBJ2-7	13	TGTGCCAGCAGATCAGGACTAGCATACGAGCAGTACTTC	CASRSGLAYEQYF
-	TRBD1	TRBV9	TRBJ1-2	17	TGTGCCAGCAGCGTAGAGGGACAGGGGGCGGGAAACTATGGCTACACCTTC	CASSVEGQGAGNYGYTF
-	TRBD1	TRBV2	TRBJ1-5	15	TGTGCCAGCAACAACGAGGGACAGGGCAATCAGCCCCAGCATTTT	CASNNEGQGNQPQHF
-	TRBD2	TRBV7-2	TRBJ2-3	14	TGTGCCAGCAGCTTAGGCCGGGGGGTTGATACGCAGTATTTT	CASSLGRGVDTQYF
-	-	TRBV5-1	TRBJ2-1	12	TGCGCCAGCAGCTTCCCTTCGAATGAGCAGTTCTTC	CASSFPSNEQFF
-	TRBD1	TRBV27	TRBJ2-1	14	TGTGCCAGCAGTTTGCGGCAGGGGGCCAATGAGCAGTTCTTC	CASSLRQGANEQFF
-	TRBD1	TRBV27	TRBJ1-1	17	TGTGCCAGCAGTTCCCGGGACAGGGGCCTTATGAACACTGAAGCTTTCTTT	CASSSRDRGLMNTEAFF
-	-	TRBV5-6	TRBJ2-7	13	TGTGCCAGCAGCTTGGGCGGGGTCTACGAGCAGTACTTC	CASSLGGVYEQYF
-	TRBD2	TRBV10-3	TRBJ2-3	12	TGTGCCATAAAGCGGGGAACAGATACGCAGTATTTT	CAIKRGTDTQYF
-	TRBD1	TRBV2	TRBJ1-1	14	TGTGCCAGCAGGGGACAGGCGGGATTTACTGAAGCTTTCTTT	CASRGQAGFTEAFF
once	-	TRBV29-1	TRBJ2-7	13	TGCAGCGTTGATATTTCAGGGTTGGGCGAGCAGTACTTC	CSVDISGLGEQYF
-	-	TRBV20-1	TRBJ2-7	11	TGCAGTGCTGCAGACAGATACGAGCAGTACTTC	CSAADRYEQYF
-	-	TRBV19	TRBJ2-7	15	TGTGCCAGTAGTATCTCCAACAGTGGGAGGTACGAGCAGTACTTC	CASSISNSGRYEQYF
-	TRBD2	TRBV15	TRBJ2-7	14	TGTGCCACCAGGCGGGGAGGGGCTTTCTACGAGCAGTACTTC	CATRRGGAFYEQYF
-	-	TRBV3-1/TRBV3-2	TRBJ1-2	13	TGTGCCAGCAGCCAACCAGGGGCGGGTGGCTACACCTTC	CASSQPGAGGYTF
-	-	TRBV3-1/TRBV3-2	TRBJ1-2	14	TGTGCCAGCAGCCAAGGGCGACAGGCCCATGGCTACACCTTC	CASSQGRQAHGYTF
few	-	TRBV27	TRBJ1-6	13	TGTGCCAGCAGTCTAACCTATAATTCACCCCTCCACTTT	CASSLTYNSPLHF
-	-	TRBV3-1/TRBV3-2	TRBJ2-1	15	TGTGCCAGCAGCCAAGAAGGCAGGGTGGACAATGAGCAGTTCTTC	CASSQEGRVDNEQFF
-	TRBD1	TRBV5-1	TRBJ2-1	16	TGCGCCAGCAGACTGGGGGCCGGGACAGAGAACAATGAGCAGTTCTTC	CASRLGAGTENNEQFF
-	-	TRBV10-3	TRBJ2-7	12	TGTGCCACCTCGGACAGATCCTACGAGCAGTACTTC	CATSDRSYEQYF
-	TRBD1	TRBV5-1	TRBJ2-3	15	TGCGCCAGCAGCTTGGGGACAGGGAACACAGATACGCAGTATTTT	CASSLGTGNTDTQYF
few	-	TRBV6-1	TRBJ1-1	13	TGTGCCAGCAGTGAAGCCGGAGACTCCCTAGCTTTCTTT	CASSEAGDSLAFF
-	-	TRBV5-1	TRBJ1-1	15	TGCGCCAGCAGCTCTCAAGACGGCGCGCGGACTGAAGCTTTCTTT	CASSSQDGARTEAFF
-	TRBD2	TRBV27	TRBJ2-2	16	TGTGCCAGCCCTCCCCTGGGACTAGTAAACACCGGGGAGCTGTTTTTT	CASPPLGLVNTGELFF
-	-	TRBV10-3	TRBJ1-3	14	TGTGCCATCAGTGCCCAGTCCTCTGGAAACACCATATATTTT	CAISAQSSGNTIYF
-	-	TRBV25-1	TRBJ1-2	12	TGTGCCAGCGAACGGGGGAGAGGAGGCTACACCTTC	CASERGRGGYTF
few	TRBD1	TRBV19	TRBJ1-1	13	TGTGCCAGTCGTGGACAGGATGGGGCTGAAGCTTTCTTT	CASRGQDGAEAFF
-	-	TRBV5-1	TRBJ2-1	16	TGCGCCAGCAGCTCCTTAGGGGATGGCGTTTACAATGAGCAGTTCTTC	CASSSLGDGVYNEQFF
-	-	TRBV28	TRBJ1-2	14	TGTGCCAGCAGGGGGCAGGTTCCTAACTATGGCTACACCTTC	CASRGQVPNYGYTF
-	-	TRBV6-5	TRBJ1-3	15	TGTGCCAGCAGTCCCCGTCCGGGCGGGGGAAACACCATATATTTT	CASSPRPGGGNTIYF
-	TRBD1	TRBV2	TRBJ1-2	16	TGTGCCAGCAGTGCCCTCCGGGACAGGGTTAACTATGGCTACACCTTC	CASSALRDRVNYGYTF